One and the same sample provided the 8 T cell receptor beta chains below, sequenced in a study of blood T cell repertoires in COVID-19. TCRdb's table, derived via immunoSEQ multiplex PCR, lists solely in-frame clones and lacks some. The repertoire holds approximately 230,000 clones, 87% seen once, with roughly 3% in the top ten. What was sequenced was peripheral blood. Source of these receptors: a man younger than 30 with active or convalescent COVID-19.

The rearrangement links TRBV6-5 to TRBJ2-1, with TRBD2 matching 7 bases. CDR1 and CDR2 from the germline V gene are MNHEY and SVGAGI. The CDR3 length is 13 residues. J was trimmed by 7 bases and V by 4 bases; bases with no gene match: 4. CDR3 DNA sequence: TGTGCCAGCAGTTTAGCGGGTTGGAATGAGCAGTTCTTC. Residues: CASSLAGWNEQFF.

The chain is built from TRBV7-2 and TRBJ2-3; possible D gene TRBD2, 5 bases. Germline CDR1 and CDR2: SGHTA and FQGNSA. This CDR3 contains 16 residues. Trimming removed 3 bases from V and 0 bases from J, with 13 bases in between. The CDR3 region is CASSFRTRGSTDTQYF. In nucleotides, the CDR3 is TGTGCCAGCAGCTTCCGCACCCGGGGAAGCACAGATACGCAGTATTTT.

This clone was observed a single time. Written as DNA, the CDR3 is TGTGCCAGTACCGCCCCGGGACTAGGGGTCTACGAGCAGTACTTC. This codes for CASTAPGLGVYEQYF. The chain carries TRBV19 and TRBJ2-7, with 8 positions matching TRBD2. V trimming: 7 bases; J trimming: 3 bases; junction bases outside the gene matches: 11. This CDR3 region has 15 residues. Looked up from germline, CDR1 is LNHDA and CDR2 is SQIVND (reference sequence).

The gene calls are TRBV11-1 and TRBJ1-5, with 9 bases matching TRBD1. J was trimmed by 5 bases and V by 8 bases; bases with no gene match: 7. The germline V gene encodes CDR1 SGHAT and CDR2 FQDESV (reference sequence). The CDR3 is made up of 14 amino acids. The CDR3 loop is CASSTGGDDQPQHF. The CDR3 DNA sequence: TGTGCCAGCTCGACAGGGGGTGACGATCAGCCCCAGCATTTT.

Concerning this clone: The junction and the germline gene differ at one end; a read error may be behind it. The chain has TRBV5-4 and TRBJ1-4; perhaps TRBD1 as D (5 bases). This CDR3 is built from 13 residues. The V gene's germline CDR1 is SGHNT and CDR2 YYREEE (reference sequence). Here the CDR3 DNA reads TGTGCCAGCAGCTTTGAGATTTTGGGCGGGACGGTTTTT. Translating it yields CASSFEILGGTVF.

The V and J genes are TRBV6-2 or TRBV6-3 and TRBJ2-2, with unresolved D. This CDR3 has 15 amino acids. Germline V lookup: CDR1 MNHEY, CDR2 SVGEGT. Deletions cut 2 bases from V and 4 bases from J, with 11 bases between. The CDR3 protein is CASSYVQLGTGELFF. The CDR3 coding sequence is TGTGCCAGCAGTTACGTGCAACTCGGCACCGGGGAGCTGTTTTTT.

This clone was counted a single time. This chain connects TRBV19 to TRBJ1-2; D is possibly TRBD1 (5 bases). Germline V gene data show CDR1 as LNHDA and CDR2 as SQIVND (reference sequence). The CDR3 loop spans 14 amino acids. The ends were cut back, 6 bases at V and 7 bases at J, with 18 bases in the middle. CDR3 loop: CASSETTVSGGYTF. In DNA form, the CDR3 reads TGTGCCAGTAGCGAGACGACAGTCTCCGGTGGCTACACCTTC.

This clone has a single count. The CDR3 nucleotides read TGTGCCAGCAGTAACCGGGTAGCGGCTGGATACGAGCAGTACTTC. It is translated as CASSNRVAAGYEQYF. This chain joins TRBV27 and TRBJ2-7; D is perhaps TRBD2 (6 bases). The CDR3 has 15 residues. CDR1 is MNHEY, CDR2 SMNVEV, per germline (reference sequence). V dropped 5 bases and J dropped 4 bases, with 18 bases sitting between them.